The rows below give T cell receptor beta chains drawn from one sample of a study of beta chain features in type 1 diabetes. Profiled with immunoSEQ multiplex PCR; TCRdb holds only in-frame clones, not every one. The table lists hundreds of thousands of clones, roughly 13% of them singletons, with roughly 0.017% in the top ten. The sequenced sample was naive CD4+ T cells from blood. Every receptor here comes from a man between 18 and 35 years old in good health. The CDR3 runs from the conserved cysteine through the conserved F or W.

j_call v_call cdr3_aa
TRBJ2-7 TRBV20-1 CSPTGSYEQYF
TRBJ2-3 TRBV25-1 CASSEYGGDSVGTQYF
TRBJ2-3 TRBV29-1 CSVIAGGTDTQYF
TRBJ2-3 TRBV7-2 CASSLAGTASTDTQYF
TRBJ1-6 TRBV10-3 CAISPGDNSPLHF
TRBJ2-3 TRBV7-9 CASSLGLSTDTQYF
TRBJ2-1 TRBV4-1 CASSQTVPYNEQFF
TRBJ1-2 TRBV30 CAWSVLGQGLGYTF
TRBJ2-5 TRBV9 CASSVGAQGWGGQETQYF
TRBJ2-5 TRBV5-4 CASSQWTAQETQYF
TRBJ2-5 TRBV11-2 CASSSSGRTQETQYF
TRBJ2-7 TRBV2 CASQAGFGEQYF
TRBJ1-1 TRBV5-1 CASSRKGGMNTEAFF
TRBJ2-7 TRBV28 CASSGQGTHEQYF
TRBJ1-2 TRBV30 CAWSVPVGGRGINLRGYTF
TRBJ2-5 TRBV18 CASSQQQETQYF
TRBJ2-7 TRBV7-2 CASSWSSGYEQYF
TRBJ1-4 TRBV29-1 CSVASTTNEKLFF
TRBJ2-5 TRBV5-1 CASSYGLVETQYF
TRBJ2-7 TRBV7-3 CASSRDSLSGEQYF
TRBJ2-5 TRBV9 CASSTTPGTGGETQYF
TRBJ2-7 TRBV28 CASSPGGHSYEQYF
TRBJ2-3 TRBV7-2 CASSPSLTSGGGDTQYF
TRBJ1-4 TRBV5-4 CASRPGGTGGEKLFF
TRBJ2-6 TRBV29-1 CSVSRVPFSGANVLTF
TRBJ1-1 TRBV4-3 CASSQEGQGAIGKRNTEAFF
TRBJ2-3 TRBV25-1 CASSPGLGLTDTQYF
TRBJ1-1 TRBV25-1 CASSEGGSWGQAFF
TRBJ2-1 TRBV28 CASSPIDNYNEQFF
TRBJ1-2 TRBV7-2 CASSLGTGSNYGYTF
TRBJ1-6 TRBV15 CATSLSTGTPGPLHF
TRBJ2-3 TRBV4-1 CASSPTGRTDTQYF
TRBJ2-7 TRBV5-1 CASSLALGQIYEQYF
TRBJ2-5 TRBV11-2 CASSKGYQETQYF
TRBJ2-1 TRBV5-4 CASSGTSHNEQFF
TRBJ2-5 TRBV2 CASSERRSGETQYF